Sequencing of this TCR beta chain was carried out in a study of control samples from healthy donors and cancer patients. The method was immunoSEQ multiplex PCR; TCRdb's version includes in-frame clones alone and lacks a portion of them. The sample comprises 150,000 or so clones, around 96% of which are singletons, and over 6.5% rests with the top ten. CDR1 LGHDT and CDR2 YNNKEL come from the germline V gene (reference sequence). The V gene lost 2 bases and the J gene lost 6 bases, with 11 bases spanning the gap. The CDR3 extends over 13 amino acids. Sequencing was performed on blood. This receptor was obtained from a woman aged 40 to 50 in good health. The chain couples TRBV3-1 (or the pseudogene TRBV3-2) to TRBJ2-7; no definite D call. Here the CDR3 reads CASSQLGIREQYF. The CDR3 DNA follows: TGTGCCAGCAGCCAACTAGGGATACGCGAGCAGTACTTC.